This entry describes one T cell receptor beta chain. Its antigen is currently unknown. The germline gives CDR1 SGHTA, CDR2 FQGNSA. The J segment lost 1 base and the V segment lost 5 bases, leaving 5 bases of the junction unmatched. The CDR3 totals 15 residues. This record belongs to a study of T cell responses to AZD1222 COVID-19 vaccine. Study overall: Second-dose schedules of about 4 or about 12 weeks were combined. The study's findings and limits: Females outnumbered males among donors, who were mostly white British; clonal diversity was possibly underestimated. Repertoire sampling happened only post peak T cell response.

The table came from immunoSEQ multiplex PCR; TCRdb's copy has only in-frame clones and leaves some out. The repertoire has around 130,000 clones, 90% to 95% of them found once; the top ten carry 3.1%. Material: peripheral blood, obtained on day 0 of AZD1222 vaccination. The chain is built from TRBV7-2 and TRBJ2-7, with TRBD2 identical over 10 bases. The receptor was isolated from an adult in good health. The CDR3, as DNA: TGTGCCAGCAGCACACAACTAGCGGGGTCCTACGAGCAGTACTTC. Encoded protein: CASSTQLAGSYEQYF.